This is a list of T cell receptor beta chains from one sample in a study of Graves' ophthalmopathy and Graves' hyperthyroidism. TCRdb recomputed calls from the multiplex PCR reads with MiXCR, one row per CDR3 protein. The data contain about 550,000 distinct CDR3 sequences, less than 45% of them seen just once; the ten biggest clones take up over 3.5%. Source material: peripheral blood or thyroid tissue (not recorded which). Receptors were obtained from an adult man with Graves' hyperthyroidism. CDR3s include the opening cysteine and the closing phenylalanine or tryptophan. A D gene is named only where the DNA matches it firmly. Size values are once, few and many counts, or a class for expanded clones, and some rows have none.

>TRBV5-1|many|-|TRBJ1-2
CASSSTLVDGYTF
TGCGCCAGCAGCTCGACCTTAGTCGATGGCTACACCTTC
>TRBV12-3/TRBV12-4|-|-|TRBJ2-2
CASSLNVATANTGELFF
TGTGCCAGCAGTTTAAACGTGGCGACAGCGAACACCGGGGAGCTGTTTTTT
>TRBV25-1|-|TRBD1|TRBJ2-7
CASSAPPGQRSTYEQYF
TGTGCCAGCAGTGCCCCCCCGGGACAGCGGTCTACCTACGAGCAGTACTTC
>TRBV5-8|many|TRBD1|TRBJ1-3
CASRDSEGAYGNTIYF
TGTGCCAGCAGGGACAGTGAGGGGGCGTATGGAAACACCATATATTTT
>TRBV12-3/TRBV12-4|many|-|TRBJ2-7
CASSLGGPRYEQYF
TGTGCCAGCAGTTTAGGGGGTCCACGCTACGAGCAGTACTTC
>TRBV14|many|TRBD1|TRBJ1-2
CASSQGQGTSGYTF
TGTGCCAGCAGCCAGGGACAGGGGACCAGTGGCTACACCTTC
>TRBV5-1|many|-|TRBJ1-1
CASSLAVENTEAFF
TGCGCCAGCAGCTTGGCCGTGGAAAACACTGAAGCTTTCTTT
>TRBV7-9|-|TRBD2|TRBJ2-2
CASSLGLGADTGELFF
TGTGCCAGCAGCCTCGGACTAGGCGCGGACACCGGGGAGCTGTTTTTT
>TRBV29-1|-|TRBD1|TRBJ1-3
CSVELRQGASGNTIYF
TGCAGCGTTGAGCTCCGCCAGGGGGCCTCTGGAAACACCATATATTTT
>TRBV6-5|many|-|TRBJ1-1
CASSYSGALQNTEAFF
TGTGCCAGCAGTTACTCAGGAGCACTGCAGAACACTGAAGCTTTCTTT
>TRBV3-1|-|-|TRBJ2-2
CASSLIMNTGELFF
TGTGCCAGCAGCCTTATTATGAACACCGGGGAGCTGTTTTTT
>TRBV6-5|many|-|TRBJ2-6
CASTSGLSGANVLTF
TGTGCCAGCACCTCCGGGCTCTCTGGGGCCAACGTCCTGACTTTC
>TRBV7-9|once|-|TRBJ1-2
CASSHRQLGIHGYTF
TGTGCCAGCAGTCATCGACAGTTGGGTATCCATGGCTACACCTTC
>TRBV6-6|-|TRBD2|TRBJ2-6
CASNKLAGDSSGANVLTF
TGTGCCAGCAACAAACTAGCGGGAGATAGTTCTGGGGCCAACGTCCTGACTTTC
>TRBV4-1|many|-|TRBJ1-2
CASSQGVNYGYTF
TGCGCCAGCAGCCAAGGGGTAAACTATGGCTACACCTTC
>TRBV7-3|-|-|TRBJ2-1
CASSLRPGRGNEQFF
TGTGCCAGCAGCCTCCGGCCGGGGAGAGGGAATGAGCAGTTCTTC
>TRBV30|few|-|TRBJ1-5
CAWSTSHRDNQPQHF
TGTGCCTGGAGCACCAGTCACAGGGACAATCAGCCCCAGCATTTT
>TRBV7-8|-|-|TRBJ2-1
CASSLKGYEQFF
TGTGCCAGCAGCTTAAAAGGGTATGAGCAGTTCTTC
>TRBV7-9|-|TRBD1|TRBJ1-4
CASSPTPWGTGNEKLFF
TGTGCCAGCAGCCCCACCCCCTGGGGGACAGGGAATGAAAAACTGTTTTTT
>TRBV12-5|many|TRBD1|TRBJ1-6
CASVGQGNSPLHF
TGTGCTAGTGTGGGACAGGGGAATTCACCCCTCCACTTT
>TRBV29-1|-|-|TRBJ2-7
CSVERGSGELYF
TGCAGCGTTGAACGGGGTTCCGGGGAGCTGTACTTC
>TRBV25-1|few|-|TRBJ2-5
CASSEFRVSETQYF
TGTGCCAGCAGTGAATTCAGGGTATCCGAGACCCAGTACTTC
>TRBV25-1|-|-|TRBJ1-2
CASSHRQGYTF
TGTGCCAGCAGCCACCGACAGGGCTACACCTTC
>TRBV2|-|-|TRBJ2-1
CASRAPIWYEQFF
TGCGCCAGCAGGGCCCCAATATGGTATGAGCAGTTCTTC
>TRBV19|many|-|TRBJ1-1
CASTPGAGAWNTEAFF
TGTGCCAGTACCCCAGGGGCAGGGGCCTGGAACACTGAAGCTTTCTTT
>TRBV2|-|-|TRBJ2-7
CASSEAAGAAYEQYF
TGTGCCAGCAGTGAAGCGGCCGGGGCAGCCTACGAGCAGTACTTC
>TRBV4-2|many|-|TRBJ1-1
CASSQFTSTEAFF
TGTGCCAGCAGCCAGTTTACTTCCACTGAAGCTTTCTTT
>TRBV10-2|-|-|TRBJ2-3
CASSQETLAADTQYF
TGCGCCAGCAGCCAAGAAACGCTAGCCGCAGATACGCAGTATTTT
>TRBV20-1|-|-|TRBJ1-1
CSARSGGLNTEAFF
TGCAGTGCTAGATCCGGGGGGTTGAACACTGAAGCTTTCTTT
>TRBV7-9|-|TRBD1|TRBJ2-1
CASRSGTGLFNEQFF
TGTGCCAGCAGGTCCGGGACAGGGCTTTTCAATGAGCAGTTCTTC
>TRBV7-9|once|-|TRBJ1-2
CASSPWGDTDNYGYTF
TGTGCCAGCAGCCCATGGGGGGACACCGACAACTATGGCTACACCTTC
>TRBV29-1|many|TRBD1|TRBJ1-2
CSVRQGADGYTF
TGCAGCGTTCGCCAGGGGGCAGATGGCTACACCTTC
>TRBV2|once|TRBD1|TRBJ2-1
CTSSLDRVNEQFF
TGTACCAGCAGCCTGGACAGGGTCAATGAGCAGTTCTTC
>TRBV6-1|few|-|TRBJ1-5
CASKLVQHNQPQHF
TGTGCCAGCAAATTGGTACAGCACAATCAGCCCCAGCATTTT
>TRBV7-9|-|-|TRBJ2-3
CASSFGDRSGTQYF
TGTGCCAGCAGCTTCGGTGATAGATCAGGGACGCAGTATTTT
>TRBV20-1|many|-|TRBJ1-3
CSAQWGTGNTIYF
TGCAGTGCCCAGTGGGGTACTGGAAACACCATATATTTT
>TRBV7-9|-|-|TRBJ2-7
CASSLSTGSLYEQYF
TGTGCCAGCAGCCTAAGCACCGGGAGTTTGTACGAGCAGTACTTC
>TRBV29-1|-|TRBD1|TRBJ1-2
CSLGQGSGYTF
TGCAGCTTAGGACAGGGAAGCGGCTACACCTTC
>TRBV12-5|many|-|TRBJ1-1
CASGPEFEAFF
TGTGCTAGTGGGCCCGAGTTTGAAGCTTTCTTT
>TRBV10-2|-|TRBD1|TRBJ1-1
CASGQGVNTEAFF
TGCGCCAGTGGACAGGGAGTGAACACTGAAGCTTTCTTT
>TRBV20-1|-|TRBD2|TRBJ2-7
CSASIGTSGQYNEQYF
TGCAGTGCTAGTATCGGGACTAGCGGGCAATACAATGAGCAGTACTTC
>TRBV30|once|-|TRBJ1-5
CAWSGDPNQPQHF
TGTGCCTGGAGTGGGGACCCCAATCAGCCCCAGCATTTT
>TRBV10-3|many|TRBD1|TRBJ1-1
CAVRQGAIYSGTEAFF
TGTGCCGTAAGACAGGGGGCGATTTATTCGGGGACTGAAGCTTTCTTT
>TRBV20-1|-|TRBD1|TRBJ1-2
CSARTGVSDYGYTF
TGCAGTGCTAGGACAGGGGTATCGGACTATGGCTACACCTTC
>TRBV9|many|TRBD1|TRBJ1-1
CASSVGQGRTEAFF
TGTGCCAGCAGCGTCGGACAGGGAAGAACTGAAGCTTTCTTT
>TRBV7-2|many|TRBD1|TRBJ2-5
CASSARDRGWETQYF
TGTGCCAGCAGCGCCCGTGACAGGGGTTGGGAGACCCAGTACTTC
>TRBV10-3|many|-|TRBJ2-5
CAISTGSQETQYF
TGTGCCATCAGTACAGGGTCCCAAGAGACCCAGTACTTC
>TRBV7-2|-|-|TRBJ2-1
CASSQGQYNEQFF
TGTGCCAGCAGCCAGGGCCAGTACAATGAGCAGTTCTTC
>TRBV29-1|few|TRBD1|TRBJ2-5
CSVTGGNTDTQYF
TGCAGCGTGACAGGGGGCAACACAGATACGCAGTACTTC
>TRBV9|-|-|TRBJ1-6
CASSQVVGGDSTSYNSPLHF
TGTGCCAGCAGCCAAGTGGTTGGGGGCGATTCGACGTCCTATAATTCACCCCTCCACTTT
>TRBV2|many|-|TRBJ2-5
CASSLWERETQYF
TGTGCCAGCAGCCTCTGGGAGAGGGAGACCCAGTACTTC
>TRBV11-3|many|-|TRBJ2-7
CASSLRGSHEQYF
TGTGCCAGCAGCTTAAGGGGGAGCCACGAGCAGTACTTC